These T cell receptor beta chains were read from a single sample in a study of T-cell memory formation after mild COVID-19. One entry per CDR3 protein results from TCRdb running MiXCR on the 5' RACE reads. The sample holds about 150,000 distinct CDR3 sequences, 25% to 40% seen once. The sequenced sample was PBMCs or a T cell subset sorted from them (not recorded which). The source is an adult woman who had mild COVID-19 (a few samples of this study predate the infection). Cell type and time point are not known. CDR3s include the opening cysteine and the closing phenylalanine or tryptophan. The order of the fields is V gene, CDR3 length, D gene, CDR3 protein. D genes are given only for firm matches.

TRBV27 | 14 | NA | CASSLIPEFYEQYF
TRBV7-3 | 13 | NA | CASSSGPFQPQHF
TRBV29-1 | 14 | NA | CSVDGAVGNNEQFF
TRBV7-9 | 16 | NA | CASSLDSRLPTNEQFF
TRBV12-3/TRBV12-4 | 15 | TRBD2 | CASSFVAGGPGELFF
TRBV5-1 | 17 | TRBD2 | CASSSFTSGGARNEQFF
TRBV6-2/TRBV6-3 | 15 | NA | CASSYSGPGTDTQYF
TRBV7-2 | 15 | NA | CASSSGLIAKNIQYF
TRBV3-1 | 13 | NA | CASSFASGTEAFF
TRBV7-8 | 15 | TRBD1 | CASSSGQGLGETQYF
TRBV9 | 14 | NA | CASSVARSTDTQYF
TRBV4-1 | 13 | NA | CASSQTRRETQYF
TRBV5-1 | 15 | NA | CASSLEGVRQETQYF
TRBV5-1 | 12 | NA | CASSLGVAEQFF
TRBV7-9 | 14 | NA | CASSPTGGWETQYF
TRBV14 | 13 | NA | CASSLVLGVEQYF
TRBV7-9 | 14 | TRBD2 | CASSYQGLAGELFF
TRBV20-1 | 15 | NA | CSARRRGAGGNTIYF
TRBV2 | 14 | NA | CASRTEGNSQPQHF
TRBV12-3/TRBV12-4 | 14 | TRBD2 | CASSLDSGAYEQYF
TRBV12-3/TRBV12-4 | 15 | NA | CASSLRWPGYNEQFF
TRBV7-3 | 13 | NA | CASTGTFTDTQYF
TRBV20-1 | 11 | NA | CSAGVRETQYF
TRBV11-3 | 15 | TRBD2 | CASSLDGTNYNEQFF
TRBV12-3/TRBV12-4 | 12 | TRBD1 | CASSFPGGGYTF
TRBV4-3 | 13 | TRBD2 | CASSQETGTSLYF
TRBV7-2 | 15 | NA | CASSPSATITYEQYF